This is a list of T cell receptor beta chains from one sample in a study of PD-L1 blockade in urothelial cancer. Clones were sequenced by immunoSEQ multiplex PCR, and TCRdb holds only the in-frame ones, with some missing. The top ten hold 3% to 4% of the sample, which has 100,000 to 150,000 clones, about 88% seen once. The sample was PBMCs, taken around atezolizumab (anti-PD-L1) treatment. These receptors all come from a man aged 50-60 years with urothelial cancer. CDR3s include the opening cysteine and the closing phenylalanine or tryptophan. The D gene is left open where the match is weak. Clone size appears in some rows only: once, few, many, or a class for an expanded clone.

CDR3 protein: CAWSGNPPYEQYF; CDR3 DNA: TGTGCCTGGAGCGGGAATCCCCCCTACGAGCAGTACTTC; V gene: TRBV30; clone size: NA; D gene: NA; J gene: TRBJ2-7
CDR3 protein: CASSQRVDEQYF; CDR3 DNA: TGTGCCAGCAGCCAACGGGTCGACGAGCAGTACTTC; V gene: TRBV28; clone size: NA; D gene: NA; J gene: TRBJ2-7
CDR3 protein: CASSRSLERSSPLHF; CDR3 DNA: TGTGCCAGCAGCCGGAGCCTAGAAAGGAGTTCACCCCTCCACTTT; V gene: TRBV28; clone size: NA; D gene: NA; J gene: TRBJ1-6
CDR3 protein: CAWSGGTGGSLEQFF; CDR3 DNA: TGTGCCTGGAGTGGGGGGACAGGGGGTTCATTAGAGCAGTTCTTC; V gene: TRBV30; clone size: NA; D gene: TRBD1; J gene: TRBJ2-1
CDR3 protein: CASSPQTSGRLGYNEQFF; CDR3 DNA: TGTGCCAGCAGCCCTCAGACTAGCGGGAGACTTGGGTACAATGAGCAGTTCTTC; V gene: TRBV7-8; clone size: NA; D gene: TRBD2; J gene: TRBJ2-1
CDR3 protein: CASSRGQGIINTIYF; CDR3 DNA: TGTGCCAGCAGTAGGGGACAGGGAATAATAAACACCATATATTTT; V gene: TRBV28; clone size: NA; D gene: TRBD1; J gene: TRBJ1-3
CDR3 protein: CASSWGGVVTDTQYF; CDR3 DNA: TGTGCCAGCAGCTGGGGGGGGGTCGTGACAGATACGCAGTATTTT; V gene: TRBV5-5; clone size: NA; D gene: TRBD2; J gene: TRBJ2-3
CDR3 protein: CASTPAGAYEQYF; CDR3 DNA: TGTGCCAGCACGCCAGCGGGAGCCTACGAGCAGTACTTC; V gene: TRBV6-1; clone size: NA; D gene: TRBD2; J gene: TRBJ2-7
CDR3 protein: CASSGYGEQYF; CDR3 DNA: TGTGCCAGCAGTGGGTACGGGGAGCAGTACTTC; V gene: TRBV2; clone size: few; D gene: NA; J gene: TRBJ2-7
CDR3 protein: CASTGRRERSNEQFF; CDR3 DNA: TGTGCCAGCACCGGACGGCGGGAGAGGAGTAATGAGCAGTTCTTC; V gene: TRBV6-1; clone size: NA; D gene: TRBD2; J gene: TRBJ2-1
CDR3 protein: CASSPSTSGSIPGTQYF; CDR3 DNA: TGTGCCAGCAGTCCCTCGACTAGCGGGTCCATTCCGGGGACGCAGTATTTT; V gene: TRBV27; clone size: NA; D gene: TRBD2; J gene: TRBJ2-3
CDR3 protein: CASSQGPQGRTEAFF; CDR3 DNA: TGCGCCAGCAGCCAAGGCCCACAGGGGCGCACTGAAGCTTTCTTT; V gene: TRBV4-1; clone size: NA; D gene: TRBD1; J gene: TRBJ1-1
CDR3 protein: CASSLIRTSRESTDTQYF; CDR3 DNA: TGTGCCAGCAGCTTAATAAGGACTAGCCGAGAAAGCACAGATACGCAGTATTTT; V gene: TRBV7-9; clone size: few; D gene: TRBD2; J gene: TRBJ2-3
CDR3 protein: CASSHTSGRYEQYF; CDR3 DNA: TGTGCCAGCAGTCACACCAGCGGGAGGTACGAGCAGTACTTC; V gene: TRBV5-5; clone size: NA; D gene: TRBD2; J gene: TRBJ2-7
CDR3 protein: CASSLTSGSLQTQYF; CDR3 DNA: TGTGCCAGCAGCTTAACTAGCGGGAGTCTACAGACCCAGTACTTC; V gene: TRBV7-8; clone size: NA; D gene: TRBD2; J gene: TRBJ2-5
CDR3 protein: CASSLPGTGNTGELFF; CDR3 DNA: TGTGCCAGCAGCTTACCCGGGACAGGGAACACCGGGGAGCTGTTTTTT; V gene: TRBV7-3; clone size: NA; D gene: TRBD1; J gene: TRBJ2-2
CDR3 protein: CASSSTPGQQNEKLFF; CDR3 DNA: TGTGCCAGCAGTTCTACCCCGGGACAGCAAAATGAAAAACTGTTTTTT; V gene: TRBV28; clone size: NA; D gene: TRBD1; J gene: TRBJ1-4
CDR3 protein: CASSLGGTGGAYGYTF; CDR3 DNA: TGTGCCAGCAGCTTGGGCGGGACGGGGGGCGCCTATGGCTACACCTTC; V gene: TRBV5-4; clone size: NA; D gene: NA; J gene: TRBJ1-2
CDR3 protein: CASSFQGASSGYTF; CDR3 DNA: TGTGCCAGCAGTTTTCAAGGGGCGTCGAGTGGCTACACCTTC; V gene: TRBV28; clone size: NA; D gene: NA; J gene: TRBJ1-2
CDR3 protein: CASSDKTGKTEAFF; CDR3 DNA: TGTGCCAGCAGTGACAAGACAGGGAAAACTGAAGCTTTCTTT; V gene: TRBV2; clone size: few; D gene: TRBD1; J gene: TRBJ1-1
CDR3 protein: CASTRGLTDQPQHF; CDR3 DNA: TGTGCCAGTACCCGCGGATTGACGGATCAGCCCCAGCATTTT; V gene: TRBV19; clone size: once; D gene: NA; J gene: TRBJ1-5
CDR3 protein: CASSRNTGSEQFF; CDR3 DNA: TGTGCCAGCAGTAGAAACACAGGCAGTGAGCAGTTCTTC; V gene: TRBV28; clone size: NA; D gene: NA; J gene: TRBJ2-1
CDR3 protein: CASSPLGGGRSGELFF; CDR3 DNA: TGTGCCAGCAGCCCACTCGGGGGAGGGCGGTCCGGGGAGCTGTTTTTT; V gene: TRBV7-9; clone size: NA; D gene: TRBD2; J gene: TRBJ2-2
CDR3 protein: CASRLAGNNEQFF; CDR3 DNA: TGTGCCAGTAGACTAGCGGGGAACAATGAGCAGTTCTTC; V gene: TRBV5-4; clone size: many; D gene: TRBD2; J gene: TRBJ2-1